One and the same sample provided the 25 T cell receptor beta chains below, sequenced in a study of blood T cell repertoires in COVID-19. Clones were sequenced by immunoSEQ multiplex PCR, and TCRdb holds only the in-frame ones, with some missing. The sample lists roughly 250,000 clones, about 90% occurring once. Sequences were obtained from PBMCs or T cells enriched from blood (not recorded which). These receptors were obtained from a middle-aged woman who had been exposed to COVID-19.

The genes are TRBV7-3 and TRBJ1-1; TRBD1 might be the D (6 bases). The CDR3 length is 14 residues. Germline CDR1 is SGHTA and CDR2 is FQGTGA. The germline V and J ends were trimmed by 3 bases and 0 bases, with 8 bases remaining between them. The CDR3 DNA reads as TGTGCCAGCAGCTTGGACAGAATGAACACTGAAGCTTTCTTT. Its protein is CASSLDRMNTEAFF.

The chain recombines TRBV25-1 with TRBJ2-3; D unclear. Germline assignment: CDR1 MGHDK and CDR2 SYGVNS. The V end lost 1 base, the J end lost 4 bases, and 6 bases lay between the germline ends. The length of the CDR3 is 13 residues. The CDR3 DNA sequence: TGTGCCAGCAGTGAATCCGCAGCAGATACGCAGTATTTT. Protein sequence: CASSESAADTQYF. The variable domain in full, with the rest retrieved from reference TRBV25-1 and TRBJ2-3, is EADIYQTPRYLVIGTGKKITLECSQTMGHDKMYWYQQDPGMELHLIHYSYGVNSTEKGDLSSESTVSRIRTEHFPLTLESARPSHTSQYLCASSESAADTQYFGPGTRLTVL.

In its sample, this clone was seen a few times. This rearrangement joins TRBV27 to TRBJ2-7; 7 bases are a match to TRBD2. This CDR3 contains 13 residues. The junction had 4 bases not matched to a gene; V was cut back by 2 bases and J by 6 bases. Germline V gene lookup returns CDR1 MNHEY and CDR2 SMNVEV (reference sequence). CDR3: CASSLKGGPEQYV. CDR3 in DNA: TGTGCCAGCAGTTTAAAGGGAGGGCCCGAGCAGTACGTC.

This clone was seen just once. The sample contains more than one DNA sequence encoding this CDR3. This rearrangement joins TRBV7-9 to TRBJ2-3, with 10 bases matching TRBD2. J was trimmed by 4 bases and V by 1 base; bases with no gene match: 2. CDR1 is SEHNR and CDR2 is FQNEAQ in the germline V gene (reference sequence). The CDR3 sequence is 15 residues long. The CDR3 spells CASSLGAGGPDTQYF. The CDR3, as DNA: TGTGCCAGCAGCTTAGGAGCGGGGGGGCCAGATACGCAGTATTTT.

The gene calls are TRBV5-1 and TRBJ1-5; no definite D call. Germline V gene sequence: CDR1 SGHRS, CDR2 YFSETQ. The CDR3 sequence is 15 residues long. V lost 0 bases, J lost 1 base, and 8 bases lay in between. This CDR3 is CASSLVPGSNQPQHF. The CDR3 DNA is TGCGCCAGCAGCTTGGTTCCGGGAAGCAATCAGCCCCAGCATTTT. The whole variable domain, remainder taken from reference TRBV5-1 and TRBJ1-5, is KAGVTQTPRYLIKTRGQQVTLSCSPISGHRSVSWYQQTPGQGLQFLFEYFSETQRNKGNFPGRFSGRQFSNSRSEMNVSTLELGDSALYLCASSLVPGSNQPQHFGDGTRLSIL.

This clone was seen a single time. The rearrangement joins TRBV4-2 to TRBJ2-2, with D unclear. Germline CDR1 and CDR2: LGHNA and YNFKEQ. V was cut by 0 bases and J by 3 bases, with 8 bases left in between. This CDR3 has 15 residues. The CDR3 DNA reads as TGTGCCAGCAGCCAAGATCCTTCGGACACCGGGGAGCTGTTTTTT. As protein: CASSQDPSDTGELFF.

This clone was recorded once. The genes are TRBV11-3 and TRBJ1-5, with D unresolved. There are 13 residues in the CDR3. Trimming took 4 bases from V and 6 from J, leaving 10 bases between them. CDR1 and CDR2 from the germline V gene are SGHNT and YENEEA. The CDR3 sequence: CASSSITGQPQHF. DNA for the CDR3: TGTGCCAGCAGCTCTATCACGGGTCAGCCCCAGCATTTT.

The chain recombines TRBV30 with TRBJ1-3; D uncertain. Germline values: CDR1 GTSNPN, CDR2 SVGIG (reference sequence). The CDR3 length is 14 residues. V was cut by 2 bases and J by 0 bases, with 8 bases left in between. The CDR3 loop is CAWSPTFSGNTIYF. Here the CDR3 DNA reads TGTGCCTGGAGTCCGACATTCTCTGGAAACACCATATATTTT.

The chain carries TRBV28 and TRBJ2-7; perhaps TRBD2 as D (6 bases). Per germline, CDR1 MDHEN and CDR2 SYDVKM. V lost 6 bases, J lost 3 bases, and 21 bases lay in between. CDR3 length: 16 amino acids. The CDR3 DNA reads as TGTGCCAGCAGCTTTAACCTGCGGGGTTTGAGCTACGAGCAGTACTTC. The encoded protein is CASSFNLRGLSYEQYF.

This clone came up once. CDR3 protein: CASSPRGRIVTEAFF. CDR3 nucleotide sequence: TGTGCCAGCAGCCCCCGGGGGAGGATAGTCACTGAAGCTTTCTTT. V and J are TRBV5-4 and TRBJ1-1, with D possibly matching TRBD1 (5 bases). The germline V gene encodes CDR1 SGHNT and CDR2 YYREEE (reference sequence). Trimming removed 4 bases from V and 4 bases from J, with 17 bases in between. The length of the CDR3 is 15 residues.

Details on this clone: Within the sample, other DNA sequences also encode this same CDR3. The chain couples TRBV5-4 to TRBJ1-4; 9 bases are a match to TRBD1. Germline V CDR1 and CDR2: SGHNT, YYREEE (reference sequence). V trimming: 4 bases; J trimming: 8 bases; junction bases outside the gene matches: 6. The CDR3 is 14 amino acids. In DNA, the CDR3 is TGTGCCAGCAGCCCAGGACAGGGGAGGGAAAAACTGTTTTTT. It translates to CASSPGQGREKLFF.

The chain carries TRBV14 and TRBJ2-1, with a tentative D call TRBD2 (6 bases). Germline CDR1 SGHDN, CDR2 FVKESK. Trimming took off 1 base at V and 5 bases at J, with 15 bases between the two ends. CDR3 size: 16 residues. The CDR3 DNA reads as TGTGCCAGCAGCCAAGTTGCAGGGCGGGGAAACAATGAGCAGTTCTTC. This codes for CASSQVAGRGNNEQFF.

Here the CDR3 reads CASTDSGQGNNSPLHF. CDR3 nucleotide sequence: TGTGCCAGTACGGACTCGGGACAGGGAAATAATTCACCCCTCCACTTT. The V and J genes are TRBV19 and TRBJ1-6, with 9 bases lining up with TRBD1. The CDR3 length is 16 residues. The V segment lost 7 bases and the J segment 5 bases; nucleotides outside the gene matches: 9. Germline V lookup: CDR1 LNHDA, CDR2 SQIVND (reference sequence).

The chain links TRBV6-5 to TRBJ2-1, with 8 bases lining up with TRBD1. The CDR3 contains 13 residues. Per germline, CDR1 MNHEY and CDR2 SVGAGI. V was clipped by 7 bases and J by 7 bases; unmatched bases: 6. The CDR3 sequence: CASNGQGLNEQFF. In DNA form, the CDR3 reads TGTGCCAGCAACGGACAGGGTCTGAATGAGCAGTTCTTC.

The genes are TRBV14 and TRBJ1-2; weak D call: TRBD1 (5 bases). CDR1 is SGHDN, CDR2 FVKESK, per germline. This CDR3 contains 12 residues. Trimming left V 3 bases short and J 5 bases short, with 7 bases between. CDR3 DNA sequence: TGTGCCAGCAGCCACGCAGGGTATGGCTACACCTTC. Encoded protein: CASSHAGYGYTF.

The DNA for the CDR3 is TGTGCCAGCAGTTTTGGAGTCGACAGGGGCTCACCCCTCCACTTT. This translates into CASSFGVDRGSPLHF. The V gene is TRBV27, the J gene TRBJ1-6; 8 nucleotides line up with TRBD1. The CDR3 has 15 residues. The V gene's germline CDR1 is MNHEY and CDR2 SMNVEV (reference sequence). J was trimmed by 10 bases and V by 3 bases; bases with no gene match: 8.

Notes on this clone: A junction boundary mismatches the germline segment, possibly from a read error. This chain joins TRBV7-7 and TRBJ2-5; 9 positions match TRBD1. The length of the CDR3 is 15 residues. Germline V gene data show CDR1 as SSHAT and CDR2 as FNYEAQ (reference sequence). The CDR3 bases are TGTGCTAGCAGCTTATCACAGGGGGCTGGAGAGACCCAGTACTTC. It encodes CASSLSQGAGETQYF.

The sample holds one count of this clone. The chain employs TRBV6-5 and TRBJ2-7; 7 bases line up with TRBD1. V shed 4 bases and J 3 bases; nucleotides not matched to a gene: 9. The CDR3 has 15 amino acids. CDR1 is MNHEY, CDR2 SVGAGI, per germline. This chain's CDR3 is CASSSPGQTIYEQYF. In DNA, the CDR3 is TGTGCCAGCAGTTCTCCGGGACAGACGATCTACGAGCAGTACTTC.

V and J are TRBV29-1 and TRBJ2-3; possible D gene TRBD1, 6 bases. This CDR3 has 13 residues. Germline CDR1 and CDR2: SQVTM and ANQGSEA. The V gene lost 6 bases and the J gene lost 3 bases, with 13 bases spanning the gap. The CDR3 DNA is TGCAGCGTGCTAGGGGGTAGGACAGATACGCAGTATTTT. It translates to CSVLGGRTDTQYF.

The rearrangement joins TRBV7-8 to TRBJ2-7; 11 positions agree with TRBD2. Per germline, CDR1 SGHVS and CDR2 FQNEAQ. The CDR3 sequence is 16 residues long. J was trimmed by 0 bases and V by 1 base; bases with no gene match: 2. The CDR3 protein is CASSLGLAGRSYEQYF. In DNA form, the CDR3 reads TGTGCCAGCAGCTTAGGACTAGCGGGACGCTCCTACGAGCAGTACTTC.

The rearrangement joins TRBV7-4 to TRBJ1-1, with 7 positions matching TRBD1. Germline V gene lookup returns CDR1 SGHVT and CDR2 SQSDAQ. Trimming took 2 bases from V and 7 from J; bases not matched to a gene: 7. The CDR3 totals 14 residues. CDR3: CASSLTTGTDEAFF. As DNA, the CDR3 is TGTGCCAGCAGCTTAACAACCGGGACAGATGAAGCTTTCTTT. Full variable domain (missing parts from reference TRBV7-4 and TRBJ1-1): GAGVSQSPRYKVAKRGRDVALRCDSISGHVTLYWYRQTLGQGSEVLTYSQSDAQRDKSGRPSGRFSAERPERSVSTLKIQRTEQGDSAVYLCASSLTTGTDEAFFGQGTRLTVV.

The V and J genes are TRBV7-8 and TRBJ1-1; 9 positions match TRBD1. Trimming removed 5 bases from V and 10 bases from J; junction bases left unmatched: 14. CDR1 is SGHVS, CDR2 FQNEAQ, per germline. CDR3 length: 15 residues. CDR3 amino acids: CASSPGQGRMLGAFF. CDR3 bases: TGTGCCAGCAGCCCCGGACAGGGGCGGATGCTCGGAGCTTTCTTT.

This chain links TRBV15 with TRBJ2-7; TRBD1 matches 7 bases. The V segment lost 1 base and the J segment 1 base; nucleotides outside the gene matches: 1. The germline CDR1 and CDR2 sequences are LNHNV and YYDKDF (reference sequence). This CDR3 spans 14 amino acids. The CDR3 protein is CATSRGDSSYEQYV. The CDR3 DNA follows: TGTGCCACCAGCAGAGGGGACAGTTCCTACGAGCAGTACGTC.

The chain joins TRBV5-4 to TRBJ1-2; 11 nucleotides match TRBD1. The CDR3 covers 15 residues. CDR1 is SGHNT and CDR2 is YYREEE in the germline V gene (reference sequence). With V trimmed by 0 bases and J by 5 bases, 3 bases remained unmatched. The CDR3 DNA follows: TGTGCCAGCAGCTTGGCCGGACAGGGGGCGTATGGCTACACCTTC. It yields the protein CASSLAGQGAYGYTF.

The V call is TRBV7-3, the J call TRBJ1-1, with a possible D match to TRBD1 (6 bases). The ends were cut back, 5 bases at V and 6 bases at J, with 13 bases in the middle. Germline V gives CDR1 SGHTA, CDR2 FQGTGA. This CDR3 is 13 amino acids long. CDR3 region: CASSNQGRAEAFF. CDR3 bases: TGTGCCAGCAGCAACCAGGGGAGGGCTGAAGCTTTCTTT.